These T cell receptor beta chains were read from a single sample in a study of Tregs in tolerant kidney transplant recipients. Repertoires were generated with immunoSEQ multiplex PCR, while TCRdb's copy carries only in-frame clones and drops some. The sample gives tens of thousands of clones, approximately 90% of which show up once; roughly 15% is in the top ten. Sequenced material: CD8+ T cells from blood (PBMCs), taken 24 months after the transplant. These receptors were obtained from a human patient who received a combined kidney and bone marrow transplant. The T cells may come from the graft donor. CDR3s include the opening cysteine and the closing phenylalanine or tryptophan. The D gene is left open where the match is weak. Clone size is not always given. Where it is, it says once, few, many or a class for expanded clones.

TRBJ1-2 | TRBV5-5 | TRBD1 | - | TGTGCCAGCAGCCCTTCCCCGGGACAGGGTCTAAATGGCTACACCTTC | CASSPSPGQGLNGYTF
TRBJ1-2 | TRBV9 | - | - | TGTGCCAGCAGCGTAAACAGGGAAACTAACTATGGCTACACCTTC | CASSVNRETNYGYTF
TRBJ2-2 | TRBV4-3 | TRBD2 | - | TGCGCCAGCAGCCAAGAAGGACTAGCGGGAGTTGATAACACCGGGGAGCTGTTTTTT | CASSQEGLAGVDNTGELFF
TRBJ2-7 | TRBV4-1 | TRBD1 | - | TGCGCCAGCAGCCAAGGGACAGGGACCTACGAGCAGTACTTC | CASSQGTGTYEQYF
TRBJ2-7 | TRBV27 | - | - | TGTGCCAGCAGTTTGTCAGGGAACCCCTACGAGCAGTACTTC | CASSLSGNPYEQYF
TRBJ2-3 | TRBV13 | TRBD2 | - | TGTGCCAGCAGCGGAGCGGGGGGTAGAGATACGCAGTATTTT | CASSGAGGRDTQYF
TRBJ2-7 | TRBV7-9 | TRBD1 | - | TGTGCCAGCAGCCAACCTTCCGGGACAGTAGAGCAGTACTTC | CASSQPSGTVEQYF
TRBJ2-1 | TRBV28 | - | - | TGTGCCAGCAGTCCACCCGGGACTTCCCTGTCATTAAGCTCCTACAATGAGCAGTTCTTC | CASSPPGTSLSLSSYNEQFF
TRBJ2-7 | TRBV4-2 | TRBD1 | - | TGTGCCAGCAGCCAAGACCCGAACAGGGGAACCACATTCTACGAGCAGTACTTC | CASSQDPNRGTTFYEQYF
TRBJ2-3 | TRBV9 | TRBD2 | - | TGTGCCAGCAGCCATCCGCCCCCGTCGGGACTACCCACAGATACGCAGTATTTT | CASSHPPPSGLPTDTQYF
TRBJ1-2 | TRBV11-3 | - | - | TGTGCCAGCAGCTTAGGTTATCAGGGCTATGGCTACACCTTC | CASSLGYQGYGYTF
TRBJ1-1 | TRBV27 | - | - | TGTGCCAGCAGCCTTACAGAGAACACTGAAGCTTTCTTT | CASSLTENTEAFF
TRBJ2-5 | TRBV6-5 | - | - | TGTGCCAGCACAGGGGCCAAAGAGACCCAGTACTTC | CASTGAKETQYF
TRBJ1-1 | TRBV4-3 | - | - | TGCGCCAGCAGCCCCTTCCGGTGGGGAGGCACTGAAGCTTTCTTT | CASSPFRWGGTEAFF
TRBJ2-1 | TRBV9 | TRBD2 | - | TGTGCCAGCAGCCCCACCGAGCTAGCGGCGTACAATGAGCAGTTCTTC | CASSPTELAAYNEQFF
TRBJ2-7 | TRBV5-6 | - | - | TGTGCCAGCAGCTCTGGGGCCGCGTACGAGCAGTACTTC | CASSSGAAYEQYF
TRBJ2-3 | TRBV4-1 | - | once | TGCGCCAGCAGCCACTTGGATACGCAGTATTTT | CASSHLDTQYF
TRBJ2-5 | TRBV13 | TRBD1 | - | TGTGCCAGCAGCGGCGGGGACAGGGGCCAAGAGACCCAGTACTTC | CASSGGDRGQETQYF
TRBJ1-2 | TRBV14 | - | once | TGTGCCAGCAGCCTTGTAGGAGGGTTGTATGGCTACACCTTC | CASSLVGGLYGYTF
TRBJ2-7 | TRBV5-6 | - | - | TGTGCCAGCAGCCTAGGCTATCGGCTCTCCTACGAGCAGTACTTC | CASSLGYRLSYEQYF
TRBJ2-3 | TRBV6-6 | TRBD2 | - | TGTGCCAGCACCCCAACCGGGGGGGCAGGAGATACGCAGTATTTT | CASTPTGGAGDTQYF
TRBJ2-2 | TRBV9 | TRBD2 | - | TGTGCCAGCAGCGTAGCCGGCTCCGCTAGCGGCGGGGAGCTGTTTTTT | CASSVAGSASGGELFF
TRBJ2-7 | TRBV7-6 | TRBD2 | - | TGTGCCAGCAGCTTCAGGAGCGGGAGTCGCTACGAGCAGTACTTC | CASSFRSGSRYEQYF
TRBJ2-3 | TRBV11-2 | - | - | TGTGCCAGCAGCTTGGGGCTAGATACGCAGTATTTT | CASSLGLDTQYF
TRBJ2-3 | TRBV10-3 | TRBD2 | - | TGTGCCACCGCACCTGGACTAGCGTATACAGATACGCAGTATTTT | CATAPGLAYTDTQYF
TRBJ2-1 | TRBV14 | - | - | TGTGCCAGCAGCCAAGTCGGCGGTCCGTTAGGGCAGTTCTTC | CASSQVGGPLGQFF
TRBJ2-7 | TRBV5-6 | - | - | TGTGCCAGCAGTTACGGGACAAAATACGAGCAGTACTTC | CASSYGTKYEQYF
TRBJ2-3 | TRBV4-1 | - | - | TGCGCCAGCAGCCAAGACCCCGTCAGAAGCACAGATACGCAGTATTTT | CASSQDPVRSTDTQYF
TRBJ1-6 | TRBV4-3 | - | - | TGCGCCAGCAGCCAAGATAGCGCGGATAATTCCCCCCTCCACTTT | CASSQDSADNSPLHF